This T cell receptor (beta chain) comes out of a study of cytomegalovirus exposure and HLA in healthy donors. The study's findings and limits: The Asian-associated ancestry cluster reportedly had fewer N-insertions than the approximately 610-donor mean in a later analysis. Across donors, presence/absence analyses took sequencing depth to be roughly uniform. Available immune exposure information covered CMV serostatus only. Association of 16,951 TCR beta sequences with HLA alleles was found at 0.05 false discovery rate in a later analysis.

Points on this clone: Its cognate antigen is unknown.

The CDR3 extends over 16 amino acids. The trim removed 7 bases at V and 2 bases at J, leaving 9 bases unmatched. Germline V gene sequence: CDR1 SGHRS, CDR2 YFSETQ. This PCR relied on a set of 60 Vbeta primers and 13 Jbeta primers. Assay: immunoSEQ multiplex PCR; the TCRdb copy retains only in-frame clones and omits some. The top ten clones hold 4.4% of a sample with some 180,000 clones, 79% of them seen once. The receptor was isolated from a young woman in good health and CMV-seropositive. Specimen: PBMCs. The V gene is TRBV5-1, the J gene TRBJ2-4; 10 positions match TRBD2. CDR3 loop: CASRAGGPGTKNIQYF. The CDR3, as DNA: TGCGCCAGCCGAGCGGGAGGGCCGGGGACCAAAAACATTCAGTACTTC.